A selection of T cell receptor beta chains follows, all from one sample in a study of shared clonotypes between healthy human individuals. Sequencing used immunoSEQ multiplex PCR; TCRdb keeps in-frame clones, though not all of them. Counted here are 1,400,000 or so clones, about 98.5% occurring once; the ten biggest clones make up roughly 0.36%. Sequencing was performed on naive CD4+ T cells sorted from blood. The receptors were gathered from a man between 25 and 39 years old in good health. CDR3s include the opening cysteine and the closing phenylalanine or tryptophan. A D gene is named only where the DNA matches it firmly. Clone size is stated in some rows and not others, as once, few, many or a class when expanded.

j_call v_call clone_size d_call cdr3_nt cdr3_aa
TRBJ2-6 TRBV7-8 - - TGTGCCAGCACCTCCTCACGTGGGGCCAACGTCCTGACTTTC CASTSSRGANVLTF
TRBJ2-3 TRBV16 - - TGTGCCAGCAGCGCCTCGACCGCAAGCACAGATACGCAGTATTTT CASSASTASTDTQYF
TRBJ1-1 TRBV10-1 - - TGCGCCAGCAGAGTATCGTCGGACAAAAACACTGAAGCTTTCTTT CASRVSSDKNTEAFF
TRBJ2-5 TRBV6-1 - - TGTGCCAGCAGCAGGGTTCGGGAGACCCAGTACTTC CASSRVRETQYF
TRBJ2-3 TRBV9 - - TGTGCCAGCAGCGTAGCGCCCCAACAGGAGGATGTGCGGTATTTT CASSVAPQQEDVRYF
TRBJ1-1 TRBV28 - - TGTGCCAGCAGCTCACAGGGTCTCTGGACTGAAGCTTTCTTT CASSSQGLWTEAFF
TRBJ2-1 TRBV5-1 - - TGCGCCAGCAGTCTGGCCGGGATCCACAATGAGCAGTTCTTC CASSLAGIHNEQFF
TRBJ2-7 TRBV18 - TRBD1 TGTGCCAGCTCAAGCCTTACAGGGGGACGGTCCAGGAATTACGAGCAGTACTTC CASSSLTGGRSRNYEQYF
TRBJ1-4 TRBV28 - - TGTGCCAGCAGCCCAAACCCTCCGTTAAATGAAAAACTGTTTTTT CASSPNPPLNEKLFF
TRBJ2-1 TRBV7-6 - - TGTGCCAGCAGCCTACATACCCCCGAGCTATACAATGAGCAGTTCTTC CASSLHTPELYNEQFF
TRBJ1-1 TRBV9 - - TGTGCCAGCAGCGAGGACGTCTGGAACACTGAAGCTTTCTTT CASSEDVWNTEAFF
TRBJ1-1 TRBV10-1 - - TGCGCCAGCAGTGGATCCAGGGGAGGGAACACTGAAGCTTTCTTT CASSGSRGGNTEAFF
TRBJ1-1 TRBV5-1 - - TGCGCCAGCAACAAGGACCGGGGTTCGACCACTGAAGCTTTCTTT CASNKDRGSTTEAFF
TRBJ2-3 TRBV2 - TRBD1 TGTGCCAGCAGAGGCGACAGGGCTGGGACAGATACGCAGTATTTT CASRGDRAGTDTQYF
TRBJ1-4 TRBV7-2 - - TGTGCCAGCAGCCCGAAGTTGGTGCTGGCTAATGAAAAACTGTTTTTT CASSPKLVLANEKLFF
TRBJ1-1 TRBV7-3 - TRBD1 TGTGCCAGCAGCTTAGGGACAGGGGGTAACACTGAAGCTTTCTTT CASSLGTGGNTEAFF
TRBJ1-1 TRBV4-1 - - TGCGCCAGCAGCCAATCACAGGGACCGAGGACTGAAGCTTTCTTT CASSQSQGPRTEAFF
TRBJ2-7 TRBV5-4 - - TGTGCCAGCAGCTTGGATGACGGGCCCTACGAGCAGTACTTC CASSLDDGPYEQYF
TRBJ2-7 TRBV19 - - TGTGCCAGTAGTATAGAAACAGGGAATGGCGAGCAGTACTTC CASSIETGNGEQYF
TRBJ2-1 TRBV28 - - TGTGCCAGTGTGAGCTCCTACAATGAGCAGTTCTTC CASVSSYNEQFF
TRBJ2-5 TRBV27 - TRBD2 TGTGCCAGCAGCCCCCGGGGGGGATTAGCGGGAGGGCAAGAGACCCAGTACTTC CASSPRGGLAGGQETQYF
TRBJ2-7 TRBV11-2 - - TGTGCCAGCAGCTTAATTTTCCGGGAAAACTACGAGCAGTACTTC CASSLIFRENYEQYF
TRBJ2-7 TRBV7-6 - - TGTGCCAGCAGCTCCCTTCAGGACTACGAGCAGTACTTC CASSSLQDYEQYF
TRBJ2-7 TRBV28 - TRBD2 TGTGCCAGCAGTCTTCCCGGGACTATTGCCTACGAGCAGTACTTC CASSLPGTIAYEQYF
TRBJ1-4 TRBV9 once TRBD1 TGTGCCAGCAGCGGGGGACAGGGTCCTGAAAAACTGTTTTTT CASSGGQGPEKLFF
TRBJ1-1 TRBV18 - - TGTGCCAGCTCACCACCGCCGCTCCTGGCCACTGAAGCTTTCTTT CASSPPPLLATEAFF
TRBJ1-1 TRBV6-1 - - TGTGCCAGCAGGAACAAAGAAAACACTGAAGCTTTCTTT CASRNKENTEAFF
TRBJ2-5 TRBV18 once - TGTGCCAGCTCACCCGGGCAGGGGTACCAAGAGACCCAGTACTTC CASSPGQGYQETQYF
TRBJ1-4 TRBV2 - - TGTGCCAGCAGAACAGGGAGATTACATGAAAAACTGTTTTTT CASRTGRLHEKLFF
TRBJ2-7 TRBV4-1 - - TGCGCCAGCAGCCAACCAGGACCCTCCTACGAGCAGTACTTC CASSQPGPSYEQYF
TRBJ2-2 TRBV10-3 - - TGTGCCATGTCACAGGGCTCGGAGGAGCTGTTTTTT CAMSQGSEELFF
TRBJ1-4 TRBV6-5 - - TGTGCCAGCAGTTGGGGGGGTCGAACTAATGAAAAACTGTTTTTT CASSWGGRTNEKLFF
TRBJ1-5 TRBV6-6 - - TGTGCCAGCAGTTACTCCCAGGGGAGTCAGCCCCAGCATTTT CASSYSQGSQPQHF
TRBJ2-7 TRBV6-1 - - TGTGCCAGCAGAAGGGGTGGGTACGAGCAGTACTTC CASRRGGYEQYF
TRBJ1-4 TRBV29-1 once - TGCAGCGCCCGACGAAGCCGAAATGAAAAACTGTTTTTT CSARRSRNEKLFF
TRBJ2-1 TRBV5-4 - TRBD2 TGTGCCAGCAGCCGCGGGAGTACCTACAATGAGCAGTTCTTC CASSRGSTYNEQFF
TRBJ2-7 TRBV6-5 - TRBD1 TGTGCCAGCAGATCTCCGGGACAGGACGCCTACGAGCAGTACTTC CASRSPGQDAYEQYF
TRBJ2-7 TRBV5-1 - TRBD2 TGCGCCAGCAGACACACACAAGCGGGAGGCCCCTTCTACGAGCAGTACTTC CASRHTQAGGPFYEQYF
TRBJ2-5 TRBV5-1 - - TGCGCCAGCAGCTACCACAGCATCCAGGAAACCCAGTACTTC CASSYHSIQETQYF
TRBJ1-2 TRBV29-1 - - TGCAGCGTTGAAGACCCCTACAGGGATAACTATGGCTACACCTTC CSVEDPYRDNYGYTF
TRBJ2-7 TRBV28 - TRBD2 TGTGCCAGCAGTTTAATCGCGGGAGGGGCCTACGAGCAGTACTTC CASSLIAGGAYEQYF
TRBJ2-7 TRBV5-4 - TRBD2 TGTGCCAGCAGCTCAAAGCGGGAGGGCCACTACGAGCAGTACTTC CASSSKREGHYEQYF
TRBJ2-1 TRBV25-1 - TRBD2 TGTGCCAGCAGTGAATCTCTAGCGGGGAGAGGTGAGCAGTTCTTC CASSESLAGRGEQFF
TRBJ2-1 TRBV28 - TRBD2 TGTGCCATCCGGACTAGCGGCAATGAGCAGTTCTTC CAIRTSGNEQFF
TRBJ2-7 TRBV6-6 - TRBD2 TGTGCCAGCAGTCTCCAGACTAGCGTTGGCGAGCAGTACTTC CASSLQTSVGEQYF
TRBJ2-7 TRBV5-1 - TRBD2 TGCGCCAGCAGCCTTCCACCAGCGGGAGGGCGGCACGAGCAGTACTTC CASSLPPAGGRHEQYF
TRBJ2-7 TRBV19 - TRBD1 TGTGCCAGTAGTATCACCCCGGGACAGGAAGGCTCCTACGAGCAGTACTTC CASSITPGQEGSYEQYF
TRBJ1-5 TRBV19 - TRBD1 TGTGCCAGTAGTGAAGGGAGACAGGGTAGACAGCCCCAGCATTTT CASSEGRQGRQPQHF
TRBJ2-1 TRBV5-1 - TRBD2 TGCGCCAGCAGCTTGGGGACTAGCGGGAGCAACAATGAGCAGTTCTTC CASSLGTSGSNNEQFF
TRBJ2-3 TRBV9 once TRBD2 TGTGCCAGCAGCGTTGGAGGGGGTAGCGGGAGGGCTAGCACAGATACGCAGTATTTT CASSVGGGSGRASTDTQYF
TRBJ1-2 TRBV27 - TRBD1 TGTGCCAGCAGTTTGTATTGGGACAGACCGTATGGCTACACCTTC CASSLYWDRPYGYTF
TRBJ2-1 TRBV7-9 - TRBD2 TGTGCCAGCAGCTCAGGGACTAGCGGCCCGTTCTTC CASSSGTSGPFF